The sequence of this T cell receptor (beta chain) was determined in a study of T cell responses to AZD1222 COVID-19 vaccine. Whole-study context: Second-dose intervals of approximately 4 or approximately 12 weeks were pooled.

The CDR3 length is 11 residues. V was trimmed by 4 bases and J by 10 bases, leaving 11 bases between them. Germline CDR1 SQVTM, CDR2 ANQGSEA. TCRdb's table, derived via immunoSEQ multiplex PCR, lists solely in-frame clones and lacks some. This table has some 95,000 clones, 80% to 90% appearing once. Study results and caveats: The CD4 TCRs associated with vaccination extended across spike and predominated at 160-218 and 743-854. Reports say nearly half of spike-specific TCRs go after unmutated variant regions. No day 14 peak samples; only post-peak repertoires were characterized.

Points on this clone: Its antigen is undetermined.

This rearrangement joins TRBV29-1 to TRBJ2-1; possible D gene TRBD2, 6 bases. Specimen: peripheral blood, collected on day 0 of AZD1222 vaccination. The clonotype was recovered from an adult in good health. CDR3 bases: TGCAGCGTTGGTCGGGAGTCGGAGCAGTTCTTC. The encoded protein is CSVGRESEQFF.